This TCR beta chain was observed in a study of cytomegalovirus exposure and HLA in healthy donors. Study overall: The 110 million or so unique TCR beta sequences, from roughly 170 million T cells, were found by an earlier analysis. Whole-study findings and limits: In a later analysis, TCR beta V- and J-gene trimming was associated with a missense DCLRE1C variant.

The PCR had 60 Vbeta and 13 Jbeta primers. The repertoire was sequenced with immunoSEQ multiplex PCR; TCRdb's copy has only in-frame clones and lacks some. The sample yields approximately 150,000 clones, roughly 79% seen once. As for this clone: Its antigen is unknown.

Germline V lookup: CDR1 MNHEY, CDR2 SVGAGI. The CDR3 is made up of 14 amino acids. Between the trimmed V and J ends, which lost 10 bases and 2 bases, there was a span of 12 bases. Sequenced: PBMCs. This sequence originates from a woman between 45 and 65 years old in good health and CMV-seronegative. This chain joins TRBV6-5 and TRBJ2-6; the D gene is possibly TRBD2 (6 bases). The CDR3 here is CATTGGPGANVLTF. The CDR3 bases are TGTGCCACCACTGGAGGGCCTGGGGCCAACGTCCTGACTTTC.